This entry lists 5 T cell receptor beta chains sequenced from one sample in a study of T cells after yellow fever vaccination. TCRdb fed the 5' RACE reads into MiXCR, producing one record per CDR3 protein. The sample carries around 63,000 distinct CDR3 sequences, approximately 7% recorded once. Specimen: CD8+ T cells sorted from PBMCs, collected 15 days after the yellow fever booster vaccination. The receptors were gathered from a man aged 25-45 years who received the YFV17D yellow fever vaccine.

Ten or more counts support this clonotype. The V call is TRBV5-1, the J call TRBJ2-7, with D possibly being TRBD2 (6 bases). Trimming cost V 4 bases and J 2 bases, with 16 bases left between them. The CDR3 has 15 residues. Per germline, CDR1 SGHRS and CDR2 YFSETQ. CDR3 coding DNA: TGCGCCAGCAGCCAGGAGGGGACTGTCACCTACGAGCAGTACTTC. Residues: CASSQEGTVTYEQYF.

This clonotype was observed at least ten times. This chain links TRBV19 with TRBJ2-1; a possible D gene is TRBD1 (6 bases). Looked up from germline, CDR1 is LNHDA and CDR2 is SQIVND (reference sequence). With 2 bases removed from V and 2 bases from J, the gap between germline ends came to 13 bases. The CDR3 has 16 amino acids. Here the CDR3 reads CASSIRGINTYNEQFF. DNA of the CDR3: TGTGCCAGTAGTATAAGGGGGATTAACACCTACAATGAGCAGTTCTTC.

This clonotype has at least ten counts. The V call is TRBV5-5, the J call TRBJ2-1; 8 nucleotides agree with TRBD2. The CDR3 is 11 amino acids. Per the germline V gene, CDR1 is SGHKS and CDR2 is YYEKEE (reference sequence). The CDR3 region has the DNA TGTGAGTCACGGGGGGGGAGTGAGCAGTTCTTC. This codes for CESRGGSEQFF.

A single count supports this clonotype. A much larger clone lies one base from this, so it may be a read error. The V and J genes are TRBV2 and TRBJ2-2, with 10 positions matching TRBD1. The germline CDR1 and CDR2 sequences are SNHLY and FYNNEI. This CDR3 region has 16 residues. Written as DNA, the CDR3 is TGTGCCAGCAGGCCCGGGACAGGGGTGAACACCGGGAAGCTGTTTTTT. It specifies CASRPGTGVNTGKLFF.

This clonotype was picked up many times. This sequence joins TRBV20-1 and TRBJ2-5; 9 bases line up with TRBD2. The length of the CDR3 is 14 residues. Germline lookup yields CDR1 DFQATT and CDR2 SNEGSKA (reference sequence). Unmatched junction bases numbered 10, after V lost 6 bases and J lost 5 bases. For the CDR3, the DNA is TGCAGTGCCTTTATAGCGGGAGAGGGCGAGACCCAGTACTTC. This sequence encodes CSAFIAGEGETQYF.